The sequence of this T cell receptor beta chain was determined in a study of T cells in Graves' hyperthyroidism and ophthalmopathy. This clonotype was seen repeatedly, ten times or more. V was cut by 1 base and J by 1 base, with 11 bases left in between. This CDR3 comprises 15 residues. Germline assignment: CDR1 SGHRS and CDR2 YFSETQ. TCR beta CDR3 regions were amplified from RNA transcripts. First-round RT-PCR with HTBI primers amplified the TCR CDR3 region. TCRdb re-called the multiplex PCR reads through MiXCR, storing one row per CDR3 protein. Of 500,000 to 550,000 distinct CDR3 sequences in the sample, nearly 20% are singletons; the top ten hold about 45%.

The clonotype originates from a middle-aged man with Graves' ophthalmopathy. V is TRBV5-1 and J is TRBJ2-5; D remains unclear. Sequencing used blood. CDR3 nucleotides: TGCGCCAGCAGCTTGAAGGGCGCCGGCCAAGAGACCCAGTACTTC. Translated: CASSLKGAGQETQYF.